Shown below are 14 T cell receptor beta chains from a single sample sequenced in a study of beta chain features in type 1 diabetes. Expressed TCRB transcripts were sequenced, since all the RNA that had been isolated was reverse transcribed. Assay: immunoSEQ multiplex PCR; the TCRdb copy retains only in-frame clones and omits some. Of hundreds of thousands of clones in the sample, roughly a sixth were seen once. Sample: naive CD4+ T cells from blood. Receptors originate from a man between 18 and 35 years old in good health.

V usage is TRBV7-3 and J usage is TRBJ1-4; 7 bases agree with TRBD1. In germline, CDR1 is SGHTA, CDR2 FQGTGA. V trimming: 6 bases; J trimming: 4 bases; junction bases outside the gene matches: 8. The CDR3 runs 15 residues. The CDR3 protein is CASSSTGTDNEKLFF. CDR3 nucleotide sequence: TGTGCCAGCAGTTCAACCGGGACAGATAATGAAAAACTGTTTTTT.

J is TRBJ1-5 and V is TRBV27, with 10 bases matching TRBD1. In germline, CDR1 is MNHEY, CDR2 SMNVEV (reference sequence). The trim removed 4 bases at V and 2 bases at J, leaving 14 bases unmatched. The CDR3 covers 19 residues. DNA for the CDR3: TGTGCCAGCAGTTCAACGGGGACAGGGGCCAAGCTGGGCAATCAGCCCCAGCATTTT. Protein: CASSSTGTGAKLGNQPQHF.

Concerning this clone itself: Just one base apart from a much larger clone, this may be a read error. The chain joins TRBV11-2 to TRBJ2-5; D not certain. The CDR3 totals 11 residues. With 5 bases removed from V and 2 bases from J, the gap between germline ends came to 3 bases. The germline V gene has CDR1 SGHAT and CDR2 FQNNGV. The CDR3 sequence is CASSKQETQYF. As DNA, the CDR3 is TGTGCCAGCAGCAAACAAGAGACCCAGTACTTC.

The chain carries TRBV25-1 and TRBJ2-2; either TRBD1 or TRBD2 may fit D (5 bases each). Per the germline V gene, CDR1 is MGHDK and CDR2 is SYGVNS. The CDR3 length is 14 residues. Trimming shortened V by 4 bases and J by 6 bases, and 12 bases separated the two germline ends. In nucleotides, the CDR3 is TGTGCCAGCAGTGCCCGGGGCTATGCCGGGGAGCTGTTTTTT. Amino acids: CASSARGYAGELFF.

Details on this clone: Other nucleotide sequences in the sample specify the same CDR3. The CDR3 nucleotides are TGTGCCATCAGTGAGAGAGAAGAGACCCAGTACTTC. Residues: CAISEREETQYF. The chain employs TRBV10-3 and TRBJ2-5; D unclear. The V end was cut by 2 bases, the J end by 3 bases, with 4 bases between. The germline gives CDR1 ENHRY, CDR2 SYGVKD. CDR3 length equals 12 residues.

This clone has more than one count but fewer than ten. This rearrangement joins TRBV7-2 to TRBJ2-3; 7 bases agree with TRBD2. There are 14 residues in the CDR3. V was clipped by 5 bases and J by 14 bases; unmatched bases: 16. The V gene's germline CDR1 is SGHTA and CDR2 FQGNSA. In DNA form, the CDR3 reads TGTGCCAGCAGCCCGAGGGTGGTAGCGGGTGGTGGGTATTTT. Amino acids: CASSPRVVAGGGYF.

V and J are TRBV19 and TRBJ2-7; TRBD2 matches 9 bases. Looked up from germline, CDR1 is LNHDA and CDR2 is SQIVND (reference sequence). The CDR3 extends over 15 amino acids. The trim removed 6 bases at V and 7 bases at J, leaving 13 bases unmatched. The CDR3 DNA reads TGTGCCAGTAGCCCTGATCGCGGGGGGGCTTATGAGCAGTACTTC. Amino acid sequence: CASSPDRGGAYEQYF. Full variable domain (outside the CDR3, taken from reference TRBV19 and TRBJ2-7): DGGITQSPKYLFRKEGQNVTLSCEQNLNHDAMYWYRQDPGQGLRLIYYSQIVNDFQKGDIAEGYSVSREKKESFPLTVTSAQKNPTAFYLCASSPDRGGAYEQYFGPGTRLTVT.

The V gene is TRBV30, the J gene TRBJ2-7; D remains unclear. The CDR3 extends over 14 amino acids. The ends were cut back, 3 bases at V and 1 base at J, with 13 bases in the middle. The germline V gene encodes CDR1 GTSNPN and CDR2 SVGIG (reference sequence). The CDR3 DNA sequence: TGTGCCTGGAGGGGGATCGGGTCTTCCTACGAGCAGTACTTC. Its protein is CAWRGIGSSYEQYF.

This rearrangement joins TRBV5-6 to TRBJ2-7; D is ambiguous. Germline loops: CDR1 SGHDT, CDR2 YYEEEE. Trimming pared 0 bases from V and 5 bases from J, leaving 9 bases between. The length of the CDR3 is 13 residues. The CDR3 protein is CASSLGVGNEQYF. CDR3 coding DNA: TGTGCCAGCAGCTTGGGGGTCGGAAACGAGCAGTACTTC.

The chain uses TRBV5-4 and TRBJ1-3; no clear D. The CDR3 runs to 18 residues. CDR1 is SGHNT, CDR2 YYREEE, per germline (reference sequence). The V end was cut by 4 bases, the J end by 0 bases, with 20 bases between. The CDR3 DNA follows: TGTGCCAGCAGCCCGCGCGGAATTGGTCGCACCTCTGGAAACACCATATATTTT. The encoded protein is CASSPRGIGRTSGNTIYF.

The chain has TRBV29-1 and TRBJ2-7, with a tentative D call TRBD2 (6 bases). Germline CDR1 and CDR2: SQVTM and ANQGSEA. CDR3 length equals 13 residues. The ends were cut back, 4 bases at V and 3 bases at J, with 13 bases in the middle. The CDR3 spells CSVGGDGGYEQYF. The CDR3 nucleotides are TGCAGCGTTGGGGGGGACGGAGGCTACGAGCAGTACTTC.

This rearrangement joins TRBV27 to TRBJ2-6; 7 nucleotides match TRBD1. Losses at the gene ends were 3 bases for V and 3 bases for J; bases not matched to a gene: 8. Germline CDR1 MNHEY, CDR2 SMNVEV (reference sequence). The CDR3 extends over 17 amino acids. The CDR3 coding sequence is TGTGCCAGCAGTTTTCGGAATACAGGGGTTGGGGCCAACGTCCTGACTTTC. Translated, it gives CASSFRNTGVGANVLTF.

The gene calls are TRBV28 and TRBJ2-7; 10 bases line up with TRBD2. The CDR3 runs to 15 residues. Germline V gene lookup returns CDR1 MDHEN and CDR2 SYDVKM. The V segment lost 2 bases and the J segment 7 bases; nucleotides outside the gene matches: 8. The CDR3, as DNA: TGTGCCAGCAGTTTACTAGCGGGAGACTCAGGGGAGCAGTACTTC. This translates into CASSLLAGDSGEQYF.

This clone was recorded a few times. V is TRBV14 and J is TRBJ1-1; D is ambiguous. V dropped 1 base and J dropped 11 bases, with 17 bases sitting between them. The CDR3 is 14 residues long. Germline values: CDR1 SGHDN, CDR2 FVKESK. CDR3 region: CASSQGVREGRAFF. In DNA form, the CDR3 reads TGTGCCAGCAGCCAAGGAGTGAGAGAGGGCAGGGCTTTCTTT.